This T cell receptor beta chain was profiled in a study of blood T cell repertoires in COVID-19. Study-wide background: The study drew acute and convalescent COVID-19 samples from the United States, Italy and Spain. Nucleic acid was either cDNA or gDNA, and it came from T cells, B-cell-depleted T cells, or PBMCs.

In the original workflow: Reference gene primer amplification in the assay estimated nucleated cell counts. The assay was immunoSEQ multiplex PCR, and TCRdb's table has in-frame clones only and misses some. V and J calls and clone size follow that table, whereas D and trimming were derived from the DNA. The sample lists about 110,000 clones, 65% to 80% seen once, with more than 20% in the top ten. Sequencing was done on a sample of peripheral blood. The TCR was taken from a man between 65 and 79 years old with active or convalescent COVID-19.

CDR3: CASSPGVGQNYGYTF. CDR3 in DNA: TGCGCCAGCAGCCCGGGAGTAGGCCAAAACTATGGCTACACCTTC. V gene TRBV5-1 combines with J gene TRBJ1-2; D is unresolved. The CDR3 contains 15 residues. Between the trimmed V and J ends, which lost 4 bases and 2 bases, there was a span of 15 bases. Germline V lookup: CDR1 SGHRS, CDR2 YFSETQ.